Presented here are 9 T cell receptor beta chains from one specimen sequenced in a study of vaccination effects on CD4 cells after COVID-19. Within the ViraFEST assay, antigen-specific CD4+ T cells underwent expansion with viral peptide pools prior to sequencing. At the end of around eleven days of culture, CD4+ T cells were isolated. Previously uninfected by SARS-CoV-2, the vaccine recipients also showed negative nucleocapsid antibodies. Clones were read by immunoSEQ multiplex PCR, and TCRdb kept only the in-frame ones, dropping some. The sample holds around 79,000 clones, about four fifths seen once. For these TCRs, the target antigens are not known. This specimen consisted of CD4+ T cells from PBMCs cultured with SARS-CoV-2 spike peptides, obtained before COVID-19 vaccination. Every receptor here comes from a human donor who received a COVID-19 vaccine.

This clone has just a few counts. V gene TRBV12-5 combines with J gene TRBJ1-2; a weak D match, TRBD1 (5 bases). Trimming took 5 bases from V and 2 from J, leaving 9 bases between them. The CDR3 length is 13 residues. The V gene's germline CDR1 is LGHNT and CDR2 FRNRAP. CDR3 residues: CASGSDSNYGYTF. CDR3 nucleotides: TGTGCTAGTGGTAGCGACAGCAACTATGGCTACACCTTC. Drawing the rest from reference TRBV12-5 and TRBJ1-2, the complete variable domain is DARVTQTPRHKVTEMGQEVTMRCQPILGHNTVFWYRQTMMQGLELLAYFRNRAPLDDSGMPKDRFSAEMPDATLATLKIQPSEPRDSAVYFCASGSDSNYGYTFGSGTRLTVV.

The chain combines TRBV2 with TRBJ2-5, with 12 nucleotides matching TRBD1. CDR1 and CDR2 (germline): SNHLY, FYNNEI. This CDR3 has 16 residues. V trimming: 5 bases; J trimming: 4 bases; junction bases outside the gene matches: 8. The CDR3 spells CASSKAGTGGGETQYF. CDR3 nucleotides: TGTGCCAGCAGTAAGGCCGGGACAGGGGGCGGAGAGACCCAGTACTTC.

This clone was picked up one time. This chain links TRBV3-1 (or the pseudogene TRBV3-2) with TRBJ2-2; no definite D call. This CDR3 contains 12 residues. V shed 0 bases and J shed 4 bases, with 0 bases lying between them. Germline V gene lookup returns CDR1 LGHDT and CDR2 YNNKEL (reference sequence). This chain's CDR3 is CASSQDTGELFF. CDR3 coding DNA: TGTGCCAGCAGCCAAGACACCGGGGAGCTGTTTTTT.

This chain uses TRBV7-3 with TRBJ2-2; D is unresolved. Between the trimmed V and J ends, which lost 5 bases and 5 bases, there was a span of 15 bases. The CDR3 is 15 amino acids. CDR1 and CDR2 from the germline V gene are SGHTA and FQGTGA. CDR3 in amino acids: CASSQGPSTTGELFF. The CDR3, as DNA: TGTGCCAGCAGCCAAGGACCGAGCACGACCGGGGAGCTGTTTTTT.

The chain combines TRBV9 with TRBJ2-1, with D possibly TRBD1 on 6 matching bases. Germline V gene sequence: CDR1 SGDLS, CDR2 YYNGEE. V was cut by 2 bases and J by 8 bases, with 14 bases left in between. This CDR3 is 14 amino acids long. CDR3 coding DNA: TGTGCCAGCAGCGTTGCGACAGGACGTGATGAGCAGTTCTTC. Translating it yields CASSVATGRDEQFF.

Here the CDR3 reads CASRTTGGNEKLFF. The CDR3 DNA sequence: TGTGCCAGCAGAACGACAGGGGGCAATGAAAAACTGTTTTTT. V usage is TRBV6-6 and J usage is TRBJ1-4; 10 nucleotides agree with TRBD1. The germline CDR1 and CDR2 sequences are MNHNY and SVGAGI (reference sequence). This CDR3 is 14 amino acids long. The junction had 3 bases not matched to a gene; V was cut back by 6 bases and J by 5 bases.

The sample holds one count of this clone. This chain connects TRBV10-3 to TRBJ2-5; no firm D call. This CDR3 is 13 amino acids long. The germline V gene encodes CDR1 ENHRY and CDR2 SYGVKD. Trimming removed 6 bases at V and 7 bases at J, with 15 bases between. The CDR3 protein is CAISEQTVSTQYF. The CDR3 nucleotides are TGTGCCATCAGCGAACAGACGGTGTCGACCCAGTACTTC.

The chain recombines TRBV6-5 with TRBJ1-2; D call uncertain. This CDR3 contains 12 residues. Germline-derived CDR1 and CDR2 are MNHEY and SVGAGI. V was cut by 8 bases and J by 4 bases, with 11 bases left in between. DNA of the CDR3: TGTGCCAGCTGTATCTCCCCCTATGGCTACACCTTC. Encoded protein: CASCISPYGYTF.

This chain joins TRBV7-9 and TRBJ1-2; no reliable D call. Germline V gene data show CDR1 as SEHNR and CDR2 as FQNEAQ (reference sequence). The V end lost 6 bases, the J end lost 6 bases, and 17 bases lay between the germline ends. The CDR3 length is 14 residues. The CDR3 sequence is CASSLFVSADGYTF. The CDR3 DNA reads TGTGCCAGCAGTTTATTCGTGTCAGCCGATGGCTACACCTTC.